The clone carrying this T cell receptor (beta chain) was counted many times. The source of the sample is a study of neurological immune-mediated disorders. Germline CDR1 SGHTA, CDR2 FQGNSA. The CDR3 sequence is 12 residues long. Trimming took off 5 bases at V and 4 bases at J, with 8 bases between the two ends. 5'RACE generated cDNA with 10-nucleotide random UMIs. TCRdb reprocessed the 5' RACE reads with MiXCR, giving one entry per CDR3 protein. Counted here are 35,000 to 50,000 distinct CDR3 sequences, 2% to 3% occurring once; the ten biggest clones make up nearly 2.5%. This clonotype originated in a man aged 45-60 years with multiple sclerosis. The sample consisted of PBMCs. V is TRBV7-2 and J is TRBJ1-1; tentatively, D is TRBD1 (5 bases). Written as DNA, the CDR3 is TGTGCCAGCAGCCTTAGGGGCACTGAAGCTTTCTTT. Its protein product is CASSLRGTEAFF.